This T cell receptor beta chain emerged from a study of cytomegalovirus exposure and HLA in healthy donors. Study-level results: CMV serostatus was the sole immune exposure information available. Many donors shared some public TCRs, even though most TCR sequences were rare. The study put 150 or so TCR beta chains on its list as cytomegalovirus-associated. Analysis performed later found about 18,000 TCR beta sequences associated with HLA alleles at 0.05 false discovery rate.

As concerns this clone: Its specificity is unknown.

The study ran its PCR with 60 Vbeta and 13 Jbeta primers. Repertoires were generated with immunoSEQ multiplex PCR, while TCRdb's copy carries only in-frame clones and drops some. The data show around 120,000 clones, 60% to 85% seen once. After removal of 5 bases from V and 2 bases from J, the junction contained 6 bases not matched to a gene. This CDR3 has 17 amino acids. Germline loops: CDR1 SGHVS, CDR2 FNYEAQ. This TCR derives from a human donor in good health. V usage is TRBV7-6 and J usage is TRBJ2-1; 13 bases match TRBD2. The specimen was PBMCs. The CDR3 DNA sequence: TGTGCCAGCAGCCCGGGACTAGCGGGGTCAACCTACAATGAGCAGTTCTTC. Its translation: CASSPGLAGSTYNEQFF.